This T cell receptor beta chain was documented in a study of T-cell reconstitution after alpha-beta-depleted transplantation in children. Study findings and constraints: At around two months after transplant, the alpha-beta T cells were reportedly derived from several hundred expanded clones that came from non-depleted graft cells.

The J segment lost 6 bases and the V segment lost 5 bases, leaving 9 bases of the junction unmatched. The CDR3 is 14 amino acids. The germline gives CDR1 LNHNV, CDR2 YYDKDF (reference sequence). A TCRbeta library incorporating unique molecular identifiers was prepared. One entry per CDR3 protein results from TCRdb running MiXCR on the PCR reads. The data hold about 110,000 distinct CDR3 sequences, with around 6.4% observed a single time. On this clonotype itself: Its antigen is not identified. This may be a read error, as it is one base from a much larger clone.

This TCR derives from a male patient between 2 and 10 years old who had a stem cell transplant for acute lymphoblastic leukemia, so the T cells may come from the graft donor. The chain uses TRBV15 and TRBJ2-5, with 7 bases identical to TRBD1. The source material was PBMCs, mostly from graft donor cells, sampled 360 days after TCRalphabeta/CD19-depleted stem cell transplant. For the CDR3, the DNA is TGTGCCACCAGCCAGAACAGGGGACGGAAGACCCAGTACTTC. Its translation is CATSQNRGRKTQYF. Full variable domain (rest looked up from reference TRBV15 and TRBJ2-5): DAMVIQNPRYQVTQFGKPVTLSCSQTLNHNVMYWYQQKSSQAPKLLFHYYDKDFNNEADTPDNFQSRRPNTSFCFLDIRSPGLGDTAMYLCATSQNRGRKTQYFGPGTRLLVL.